Listed here are 12 T cell receptor beta chains from one sample, sequenced in a study of lymphopenia after photon versus proton radiotherapy. Data came from immunoSEQ multiplex PCR; TCRdb stores just in-frame clones and leaves some out. The table records roughly 40,000 clones, about 83% of them present only once. The source was peripheral blood, collected from a patient treated with proton-based radiotherapy. Source of these receptors: a woman aged 70-85 years with pancreatic cancer.

The rearrangement links TRBV10-2 to TRBJ1-5, with a tentative D call TRBD1 (5 bases). Trimming removed 0 bases from V and 0 bases from J, with 12 bases in between. Germline V gene sequence: CDR1 WSHSY, CDR2 SAAADI. The CDR3 contains 17 residues. CDR3 DNA: TGCGCCAGCAGTGAGTCAAGGTCAGGGATTAGCAATCAGCCCCAGCATTTT. This translates into CASSESRSGISNQPQHF.

The V call is TRBV7-2, the J call TRBJ2-7; D remains unclear. Per germline, CDR1 SGHTA and CDR2 FQGNSA. Trimming took 5 bases from V and 2 from J, leaving 7 bases between them. CDR3 length equals 12 residues. CDR3 sequence (DNA): TGTGCCAGCAGCCCGACTCCCTACGAGCAGTACTTC. It translates to CASSPTPYEQYF.

The chain employs TRBV19 and TRBJ1-6; no definite D call. The CDR3 sequence is 13 residues long. V was trimmed by 10 bases and J by 7 bases, leaving 14 bases between them. Germline V gives CDR1 LNHDA, CDR2 SQIVND (reference sequence). The chain's CDR3 is CATKGGLNSPLHF. The CDR3 bases are TGTGCCACGAAGGGAGGGTTGAATTCACCCCTCCACTTT.

V usage is TRBV5-1 and J usage is TRBJ2-1, with 8 nucleotides matching TRBD1. V shed 5 bases and J 5 bases; nucleotides not matched to a gene: 9. Germline V gene sequence: CDR1 SGHRS, CDR2 YFSETQ. The CDR3 totals 15 residues. The CDR3, as DNA: TGCGCCAGCAGGAGCCTGACAGGGGCTAACAATGAGCAGTTCTTC. Translated, it gives CASRSLTGANNEQFF.

This clone was counted between two and nine times. J is TRBJ1-4 and V is TRBV4-1; possibly TRBD1 for D (5 bases). The CDR3 runs to 16 residues. The V and J ends lost 4 bases and 7 bases respectively, with 19 bases between them. Germline V lookup: CDR1 MGHRA, CDR2 YSYEKL. CDR3 region: CASSPPGGVYTEKLFF. The CDR3 nucleotides are TGCGCCAGCAGCCCCCCTGGAGGGGTATATACTGAAAAACTGTTTTTT.

The J gene is TRBJ1-6, the V gene TRBV27; 7 positions agree with TRBD1. Germline CDR1 reads MNHEY; CDR2 reads SMNVEV (reference sequence). V lost 6 bases to trimming and J lost 4 bases; unmatched junction nucleotides: 9. This CDR3 is 16 amino acids long. CDR3: CASSLTGDRYNSPLHF. CDR3 nucleotides: TGTGCCAGCAGCCTAACAGGGGATAGGTATAATTCACCCCTCCACTTT.

This sequence joins TRBV2 and TRBJ2-5; no clear D. V was trimmed by 8 bases and J by 3 bases, leaving 10 bases between them. Germline values: CDR1 SNHLY, CDR2 FYNNEI. The CDR3 has 12 amino acids. The CDR3 DNA follows: TGTGCCAGCGGCCAGAATGAAGAGACCCAGTACTTC. Protein: CASGQNEETQYF.

The gene calls are TRBV27 and TRBJ1-1; no firm D call. From germline, CDR1 is MNHEY and CDR2 SMNVEV (reference sequence). V lost 3 bases and J lost 0, with 8 bases in between. The CDR3 is made up of 14 amino acids. CDR3 DNA sequence: TGTGCCAGCAGTTTTTCGGGATTGAACACTGAAGCTTTCTTT. Its translation: CASSFSGLNTEAFF.

The rearrangement links TRBV18 to TRBJ1-1, with 7 bases identical to TRBD1. The V gene's germline CDR1 is KGHSH and CDR2 LQKENI. J gave up 3 bases and V 1 base, and 5 bases lay outside the gene matches. The length of the CDR3 is 15 residues. The CDR3 DNA is TGTGCCAGCTCACCACTGACAGGGATGGACACTGAAGCTTTCTTT. This sequence encodes CASSPLTGMDTEAFF.

The rearrangement joins TRBV15 to TRBJ1-4, with D possibly being TRBD1 (6 bases). The length of the CDR3 is 17 residues. Trimming pared 0 bases from V and 5 bases from J, leaving 16 bases between. From germline, CDR1 is LNHNV and CDR2 YYDKDF (reference sequence). The CDR3 region has the DNA TGTGCCACCAGCAGAGATACGTTACAGGGCTCGAATGAAAAACTGTTTTTT. This codes for CATSRDTLQGSNEKLFF.

For the CDR3, the DNA is TGCGCCAGCAGCCCCGGCCTACAGGGGAACCAGAGGTTGCAGTACTTC. This sequence encodes CASSPGLQGNQRLQYF. The genes are TRBV5-1 and TRBJ2-7; 7 positions match TRBD1. The length of the CDR3 is 16 residues. Trimming took 4 bases from V and 9 from J; bases not matched to a gene: 19. Per germline, CDR1 SGHRS and CDR2 YFSETQ.

This clone was seen only once. The chain links TRBV15 to TRBJ2-1, with D unclear. The germline V and J ends were trimmed by 5 bases and 8 bases, with 22 bases remaining between them. The CDR3 length is 16 residues. The germline CDR1 and CDR2 sequences are LNHNV and YYDKDF (reference sequence). CDR3 amino acids: CATSGVTLRDGDEQFF. In DNA form, the CDR3 reads TGTGCCACCAGCGGGGTGACGCTGCGCGACGGCGATGAGCAGTTCTTC.